These 2 T cell receptor beta chains were all obtained from the same sample, sequenced in a study of human T cells and chemical hapten exposure. From the RACE reads, TCRdb called clonotypes with MiXCR, one entry per CDR3 protein. The table includes roughly 120,000 distinct CDR3 sequences, about 12% detected once. Time point: patch test 1, 2 weeks after DPC sensitization. Stated treatment: therapeutic diphenylcyclopropenone sensitization with weekly scalp DPC. This sample comprised whole blood, obtained in connection with sensitization to the hapten diphenylcyclopropenone (DPC). The receptors here all came from a woman aged 45-65 years with alopecia areata. Some clones in this sample may be carry-over from other donors' samples.

This clonotype was detected a few times. CDR3 amino acids: CAGGDRGETQYF. CDR3 nucleotide sequence: TGTGCCGGCGGGGACAGGGGAGAGACCCAGTACTTC. This chain uses TRBV7-9 with TRBJ2-5; 10 bases fit TRBD1. Germline V CDR1 and CDR2: SEHNR, FQNEAQ (reference sequence). V gave up 11 bases and J gave up 4 bases; unmatched junction bases: 4. The CDR3 has 12 amino acids.

This clonotype was detected a few times. The chain links TRBV9 to TRBJ2-3, with no clear D. CDR1 and CDR2 from the germline V gene are SGDLS and YYNGEE. V lost 1 base and J lost 5, with 5 bases in between. The CDR3 is made up of 12 amino acids. The CDR3 region is CASSVIRDTQYF. The CDR3 DNA sequence: TGTGCCAGCAGCGTAATAAGAGATACGCAGTATTTT.